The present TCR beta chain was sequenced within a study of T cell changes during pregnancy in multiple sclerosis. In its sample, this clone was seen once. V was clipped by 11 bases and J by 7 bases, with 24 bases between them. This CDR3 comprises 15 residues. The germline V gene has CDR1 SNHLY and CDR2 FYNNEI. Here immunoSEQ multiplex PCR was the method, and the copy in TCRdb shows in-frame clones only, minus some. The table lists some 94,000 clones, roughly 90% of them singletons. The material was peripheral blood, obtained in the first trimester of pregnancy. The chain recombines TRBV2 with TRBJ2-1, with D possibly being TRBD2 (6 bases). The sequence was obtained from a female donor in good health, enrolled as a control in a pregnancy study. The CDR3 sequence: CAGPTSPGLRNEQFF. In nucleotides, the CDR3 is TGTGCCGGTCCAACCTCTCCGGGACTGAGGAATGAGCAGTTCTTC.